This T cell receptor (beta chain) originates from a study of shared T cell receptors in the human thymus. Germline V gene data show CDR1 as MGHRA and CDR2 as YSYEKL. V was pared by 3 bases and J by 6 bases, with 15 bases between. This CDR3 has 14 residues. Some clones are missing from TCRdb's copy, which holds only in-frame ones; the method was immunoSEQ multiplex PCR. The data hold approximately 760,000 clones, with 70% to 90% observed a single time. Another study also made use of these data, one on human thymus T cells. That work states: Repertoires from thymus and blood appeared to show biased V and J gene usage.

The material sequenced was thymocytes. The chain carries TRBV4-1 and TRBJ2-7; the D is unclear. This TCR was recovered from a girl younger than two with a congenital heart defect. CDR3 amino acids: CASSHATPVREQYF. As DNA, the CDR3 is TGCGCCAGCAGCCACGCCACCCCGGTTCGCGAGCAGTACTTC.